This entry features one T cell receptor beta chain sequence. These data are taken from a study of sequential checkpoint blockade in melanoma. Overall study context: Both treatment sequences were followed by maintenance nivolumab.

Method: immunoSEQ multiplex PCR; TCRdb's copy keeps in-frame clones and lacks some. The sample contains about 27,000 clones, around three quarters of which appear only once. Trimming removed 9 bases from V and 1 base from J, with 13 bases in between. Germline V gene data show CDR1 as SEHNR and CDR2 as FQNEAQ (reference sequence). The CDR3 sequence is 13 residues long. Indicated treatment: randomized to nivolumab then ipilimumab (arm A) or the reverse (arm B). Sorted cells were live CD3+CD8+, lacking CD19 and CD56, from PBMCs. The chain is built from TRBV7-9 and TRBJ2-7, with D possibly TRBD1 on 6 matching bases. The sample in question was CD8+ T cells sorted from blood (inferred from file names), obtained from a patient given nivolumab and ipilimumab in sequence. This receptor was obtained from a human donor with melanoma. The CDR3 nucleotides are TGTGCCAGTGAGGGGGTGCGATCCTACGAGCAGTACTTC. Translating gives CASEGVRSYEQYF.